The 28 T cell receptor beta chains below come from one sample, sequenced in a study of blood T cells in healthy people across ages. With a J-beta primer mix and a sample-barcoded 5' primer, a second PCR ran roughly 7 to 11 cycles. TCRdb redid the calling of the 5' RACE reads with MiXCR, one entry per CDR3 protein. The profile shows just under 750,000 distinct CDR3 sequences, over 20% of them singletons. Material: blood. The receptors were gathered from a man aged 70 or older in good health.

The chain joins TRBV7-2 to TRBJ1-5; D is unresolved. Germline CDR1 and CDR2: SGHTA and FQGNSA. The CDR3 loop spans 15 amino acids. V lost 2 bases, J lost 5 bases, and 13 bases lay in between. CDR3: CASSLFRERDQPQHF. The CDR3, as DNA: TGTGCCAGCAGCTTATTTAGGGAACGGGATCAGCCCCAGCATTTT.

This rearrangement joins TRBV2 to TRBJ1-5; D call uncertain. CDR1 SNHLY and CDR2 FYNNEI come from the germline V gene. V was trimmed by 6 bases and J by 0 bases, leaving 6 bases between them. The CDR3 loop spans 13 amino acids. CDR3 in amino acids: CASRSGSNQPQHF. DNA for the CDR3: TGTGCCAGCAGATCGGGTAGCAATCAGCCCCAGCATTTT.

This clonotype was picked up a small number of times. DNA of the CDR3: TGTGCCAGCAGCTCCAGACTAGCGGGAGGAAAGGAGACCCAGTACTTC. It encodes CASSSRLAGGKETQYF. The gene calls are TRBV7-2 and TRBJ2-5, with 13 nucleotides matching TRBD2. CDR1 SGHTA and CDR2 FQGNSA come from the germline V gene. The V segment lost 4 bases and the J segment 5 bases; nucleotides outside the gene matches: 7. The CDR3 spans 16 residues.

This clonotype turned up a few times. This sequence joins TRBV29-1 and TRBJ2-1; 10 nucleotides align to TRBD2. The junction had 6 bases not matched to a gene; V was cut back by 4 bases and J by 6 bases. Germline V gene lookup returns CDR1 SQVTM and CDR2 ANQGSEA. The CDR3 length is 14 residues. The CDR3 loop is CSVATSGMGNEQFF. For the CDR3, the DNA is TGCAGCGTTGCAACTAGCGGGATGGGCAATGAGCAGTTCTTC.

The gene calls are TRBV20-1 and TRBJ2-5, with TRBD1 matching over 9 bases. Per the germline V gene, CDR1 is DFQATT and CDR2 is SNEGSKA (reference sequence). CDR3 length: 14 amino acids. With 4 bases clipped from V and 4 bases from J, the junction kept 7 bases outside the gene matches. The CDR3, as DNA: TGCAGTGCTACCCGGACAGGGGTAGGAGAGACCCAGTACTTC. This gives the protein CSATRTGVGETQYF.

This clonotype was seen a handful of times. The chain employs TRBV6-5 and TRBJ2-5; D gene uncertain. CDR3 length: 11 amino acids. Germline CDR1 MNHEY, CDR2 SVGAGI. V was shortened by 8 bases and J by 5 bases, with 9 bases between the two germline ends. CDR3 nucleotide sequence: TGTGCCAGCGTTCTACCCGAGACCCAGTACTTC. It specifies CASVLPETQYF.

The CDR3 region has the DNA TGTGCCAGCAGACAGTCCCCAGGGGGTATCACTGAAGCTTTCTTT. It specifies CASRQSPGGITEAFF. The chain employs TRBV7-2 and TRBJ1-1; 7 bases are shared with TRBD1. Looked up from germline, CDR1 is SGHTA and CDR2 is FQGNSA. The CDR3 spans 15 residues. Unmatched junction bases numbered 11, after V lost 6 bases and J lost 4 bases.

The chain employs TRBV9 and TRBJ1-2; TRBD1 is a possible D gene (6 bases). Germline CDR1 SGDLS, CDR2 YYNGEE. CDR3 length: 13 residues. V was clipped by 2 bases and J by 6 bases, with 11 bases between them. In DNA, the CDR3 is TGTGCCAGCAGCGTTGTTGGGGGCCATGGCTACACCTTC. It yields the protein CASSVVGGHGYTF.

This CDR3 reads CASSPNVAEAFF. The CDR3 DNA sequence: TGTGCCAGCAGCCCTAATGTTGCTGAAGCTTTCTTT. The chain links TRBV7-9 to TRBJ1-1; D remains unclear. The CDR3 is made up of 12 amino acids. V shed 5 bases and J shed 6 bases, with 10 bases lying between them. Germline lookup yields CDR1 SEHNR and CDR2 FQNEAQ (reference sequence).

The rearrangement links TRBV2 to TRBJ1-1, with TRBD1 matching over 8 bases. The V gene's germline CDR1 is SNHLY and CDR2 FYNNEI. The CDR3 totals 17 residues. V was pared by 8 bases and J by 5 bases, with 19 bases of the junction left unmatched. The CDR3 region has the DNA TGTGCCAGCCACGACGACAGGGGCGTCCCAAGTAGGACTGAAGCTTTCTTT. Protein product: CASHDDRGVPSRTEAFF.

This rearrangement joins TRBV12-3 or TRBV12-4 to TRBJ2-3, with no clear D. Trimming removed 6 bases from V and 3 bases from J, with 10 bases in between. This CDR3 contains 13 residues. The CDR3 bases are TGTGCCAGCAGCAAGACACAGACAGATACGCAGTATTTT. Translated, it gives CASSKTQTDTQYF.

This clonotype has at least ten counts. The rearrangement uses TRBV20-1 and TRBJ2-3; the D is unclear. V dropped 0 bases and J dropped 6 bases, with 13 bases sitting between them. The CDR3 consists of 14 residues. Germline V gene lookup returns CDR1 DFQATT and CDR2 SNEGSKA (reference sequence). In DNA, the CDR3 is TGCAGTGCTAGAGATATCGGTCCCCCCGATACGCAGTATTTT. It codes for CSARDIGPPDTQYF.

This clonotype showed up just once. The genes are TRBV20-1 and TRBJ2-1, with TRBD2 matching 8 bases. The J call may not be correct, given that the DNA end is closer to TRBJ2-5. The CDR3 contains 13 residues. Germline V lookup: CDR1 DFQATT, CDR2 SNEGSKA (reference sequence). For the CDR3, the DNA is TGCAGTCCGACGGGGGGGAGGGGAGAGACCCAGTACTTC. Its translation is CSPTGGRGETQYF.

The chain links TRBV2 to TRBJ1-4, with a tentative D call TRBD1 (6 bases). Germline-derived CDR1 and CDR2 are SNHLY and FYNNEI. Trimming pared 8 bases from V and 5 bases from J, leaving 15 bases between. This CDR3 comprises 14 residues. The CDR3 sequence: CASRRGDTNEKLFF. CDR3 nucleotides: TGTGCCAGCCGCCGGGGGGACACCAATGAAAAACTGTTTTTT.

V usage is TRBV28 and J usage is TRBJ2-3; D gene unclear. Deletions cut 5 bases from V and 2 bases from J, with 11 bases between. Per germline, CDR1 MDHEN and CDR2 SYDVKM. The CDR3 has 14 residues. CDR3 DNA sequence: TGTGCCAGCAGTGAAGCTCCGATCACAGATACGCAGTATTTT. It specifies CASSEAPITDTQYF.

This chain links TRBV29-1 with TRBJ2-6; D may be TRBD1 (6 bases). Germline-derived CDR1 and CDR2 are SQVTM and ANQGSEA. The CDR3 has 17 amino acids. V was trimmed by 6 bases and J by 0 bases, leaving 18 bases between them. The CDR3 here is CSVLWTVPSSGANVLTF. For the CDR3, the DNA is TGCAGCGTCCTATGGACAGTCCCGAGCTCTGGGGCCAACGTCCTGACTTTC.

This clonotype was detected a few times. One junction end disagrees with the germline gene, perhaps due to a read error. The gene calls are TRBV12-3 or TRBV12-4 and TRBJ2-7, with D perhaps TRBD1 (5 bases). CDR3 length equals 13 residues. CDR3: CATGTGSFRVEVF. In DNA, the CDR3 is TGTGCCACAGGCACAGGTTCGTTTCGGGTCGAGGTCTTC.

The table lists this clonotype with a few counts. The gene calls are TRBV7-6 and TRBJ2-2, with 9 nucleotides matching TRBD2. Germline CDR1 is SGHVS and CDR2 is FNYEAQ. V shed 4 bases, J shed 7 bases, and the junction held 4 bases outside the gene matches. This CDR3 is 14 amino acids long. CDR3 DNA: TGTGCCAGCAGCTCGGGACTAGCTAACGGGGAGCTGTTTTTT. This translates into CASSSGLANGELFF.

This clonotype was seen only a few times. The V gene is TRBV7-2, the J gene TRBJ2-7, with 9 bases fitting TRBD1. Germline V CDR1 and CDR2: SGHTA, FQGNSA. Germline trimming cut 0 bases from V and 6 bases from J; bases unmatched to any gene: 6. The CDR3 consists of 15 residues. The CDR3 nucleotides are TGTGCCAGCAGCTTAGCAGCGAGGACAGGGGTCGAGCAGTACGTC. The encoded protein is CASSLAARTGVEQYV.

V gene TRBV14 combines with J gene TRBJ2-7, with TRBD2 as a possible D gene (6 bases). Germline assignment: CDR1 SGHDN and CDR2 FVKESK. Trimming left V 1 base short and J 2 bases short, with 12 bases between. The CDR3 has 15 amino acids. The CDR3 protein is CASSQAGVPPYEQYV. In DNA, the CDR3 is TGTGCCAGCAGCCAAGCGGGAGTGCCCCCCTACGAGCAGTACGTC.

The rearrangement links TRBV30 to TRBJ1-5; D not resolved. Germline CDR1 reads GTSNPN; CDR2 reads SVGIG (reference sequence). V was clipped by 2 bases and J by 2 bases, with 10 bases between them. The CDR3 length is 14 residues. The CDR3 sequence is CAWSQVRGNQPQHF. The DNA for the CDR3 is TGTGCCTGGAGTCAGGTACGGGGCAATCAGCCCCAGCATTTT.

The V gene is TRBV2, the J gene TRBJ1-2, with 9 bases fitting TRBD1. This CDR3 comprises 15 residues. Germline V CDR1 and CDR2: SNHLY, FYNNEI. V dropped 6 bases and J dropped 3; count of bases not matched to a gene: 8. CDR3 region: CASRQDRGPDYGYTF. Here the CDR3 DNA reads TGTGCCAGCAGACAGGACAGGGGACCTGACTATGGCTACACCTTC.

This clonotype was detected a few times. This sequence joins TRBV28 and TRBJ2-7; no reliable D call. There are 14 residues in the CDR3. V was trimmed by 5 bases and J by 2 bases, leaving 13 bases between them. Looked up from germline, CDR1 is MDHEN and CDR2 is SYDVKM. CDR3 sequence (DNA): TGTGCCAGCAGTATAGGACCAATCACCTACGAGCAGTACTTC. Translated, it gives CASSIGPITYEQYF.

This clonotype showed up just once. The CDR3: CSARDRGTQETQYF. Here the CDR3 DNA reads TGCAGTGCTAGAGATCGAGGGACCCAAGAGACCCAGTACTTC. This chain joins TRBV20-1 and TRBJ2-5; either TRBD1 or TRBD2 may fit D (5 bases each). The CDR3 runs to 14 residues. Germline CDR1 and CDR2: DFQATT and SNEGSKA (reference sequence). Trimming removed 0 bases from V and 1 base from J, with 9 bases in between.

The chain recombines TRBV7-2 with TRBJ2-4; no reliable D call. The CDR3 loop spans 14 amino acids. Per germline, CDR1 SGHTA and CDR2 FQGNSA. The ends were cut back, 0 bases at V and 11 bases at J, with 14 bases in the middle. CDR3 bases: TGTGCCAGCAGCTTAGCCGCCGGGTCCCAAGTTCAGTACTTC. Translated, it gives CASSLAAGSQVQYF.

This clonotype was found a few times. This rearrangement joins TRBV5-1 to TRBJ2-3, with D hard to call. Germline V lookup: CDR1 SGHRS, CDR2 YFSETQ. The ends were cut back, 4 bases at V and 3 bases at J, with 15 bases in the middle. CDR3 length: 15 amino acids. CDR3 loop: CASSGSLDVTDTQYF. In DNA form, the CDR3 reads TGCGCCAGCAGCGGTTCGCTGGATGTGACAGATACGCAGTATTTT. Full variable domain (outside the CDR3, taken from reference TRBV5-1 and TRBJ2-3): KAGVTQTPRYLIKTRGQQVTLSCSPISGHRSVSWYQQTPGQGLQFLFEYFSETQRNKGNFPGRFSGRQFSNSRSEMNVSTLELGDSALYLCASSGSLDVTDTQYFGPGTRLTVL.

V gene TRBV3-1 combines with J gene TRBJ2-5, with 7 positions matching TRBD2. The DNA end lines up better with TRBJ2-1; the J call may be wrong. The germline CDR1 and CDR2 sequences are LGHDT and YNNKEL (reference sequence). This CDR3 contains 16 residues. CDR3 region: CASSHGSAGYYNEQFF. The CDR3 DNA reads as TGTGCCAGCAGCCACGGTTCAGCGGGGTACTACAATGAGCAGTTCTTC.

This clonotype was counted between two and nine times. The chain links TRBV21-1 to TRBJ2-6; no check of the table's D call, TRBD1, against the DNA was made. TRBV21-1 is listed as a pseudogene. The CDR3 spans 16 residues. In nucleotides, the CDR3 is TGTGCCAGCAGCAACCTACAGGGTTACGGGGCCAACGTCCTGACTTTC. It specifies CASSNLQGYGANVLTF.